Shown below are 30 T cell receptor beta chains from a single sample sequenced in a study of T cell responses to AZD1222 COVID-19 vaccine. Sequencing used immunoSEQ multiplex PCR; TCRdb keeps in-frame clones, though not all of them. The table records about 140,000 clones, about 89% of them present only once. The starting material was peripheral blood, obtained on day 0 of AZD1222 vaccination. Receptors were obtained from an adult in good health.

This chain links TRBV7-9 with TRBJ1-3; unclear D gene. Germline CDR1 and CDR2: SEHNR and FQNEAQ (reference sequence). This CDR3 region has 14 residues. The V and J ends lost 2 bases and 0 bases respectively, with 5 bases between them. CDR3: CASSLQSSGNTIYF. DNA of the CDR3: TGTGCCAGCAGCTTACAGAGCTCTGGAAACACCATATATTTT.

CDR3 nucleotide sequence: TGTGCCAGCAGCTTACGGGCGGGTAGTCGCATTCAGTACTTC. Residues: CASSLRAGSRIQYF. V and J are TRBV7-2 and TRBJ2-4, with TRBD2 as a possible D gene (5 bases). Trimming took off 2 bases at V and 9 bases at J, with 14 bases between the two ends. CDR1 is SGHTA and CDR2 is FQGNSA in the germline V gene. CDR3 length: 14 amino acids.

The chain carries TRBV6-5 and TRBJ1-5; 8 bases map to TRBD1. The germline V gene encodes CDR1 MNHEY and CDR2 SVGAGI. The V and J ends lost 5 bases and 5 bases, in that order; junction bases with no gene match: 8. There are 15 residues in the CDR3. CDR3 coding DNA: TGTGCCAGCAGTCCCGGCGGGACAGGTCATCAGCCCCAGCATTTT. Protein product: CASSPGGTGHQPQHF.

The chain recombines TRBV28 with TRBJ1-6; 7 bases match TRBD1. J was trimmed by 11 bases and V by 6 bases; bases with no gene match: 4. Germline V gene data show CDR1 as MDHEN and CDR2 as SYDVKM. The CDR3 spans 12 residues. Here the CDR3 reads CASRGQLTPLHF. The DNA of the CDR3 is TGTGCCAGCAGGGGACAGCTTACACCCCTCCACTTT. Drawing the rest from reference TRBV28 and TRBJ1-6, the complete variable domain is DVKVTQSSRYLVKRTGEKVFLECVQDMDHENMFWYRQDPGLGLRLIYFSYDVKMKEKGDIPEGYSVSREKKERFSLILESASTNQTSMYLCASRGQLTPLHFGNGTRLTVT.

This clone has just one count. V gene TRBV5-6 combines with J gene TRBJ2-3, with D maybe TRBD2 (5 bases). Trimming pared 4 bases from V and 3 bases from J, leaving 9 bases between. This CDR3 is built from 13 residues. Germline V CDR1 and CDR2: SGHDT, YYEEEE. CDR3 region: CASSLPGTDTQYF. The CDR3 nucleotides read TGTGCCAGCAGCCTCCCGGGGACAGATACGCAGTATTTT.

CDR3 in amino acids: CAITGTGTAGNTIYF. The CDR3 DNA is TGTGCCATCACCGGGACAGGTACGGCTGGAAACACCATATATTTT. The J gene is TRBJ1-3, the V gene TRBV10-3; 8 bases are a match to TRBD1. Germline trimming cut 7 bases from V and 2 bases from J; bases unmatched to any gene: 7. The CDR3 runs 15 residues. Germline V gene lookup returns CDR1 ENHRY and CDR2 SYGVKD.

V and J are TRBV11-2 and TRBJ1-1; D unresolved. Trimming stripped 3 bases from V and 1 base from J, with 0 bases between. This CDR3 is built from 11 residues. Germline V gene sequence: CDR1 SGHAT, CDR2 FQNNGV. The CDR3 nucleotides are TGTGCCAGCAGCTTGAACACTGAAGCTTTCTTT. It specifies CASSLNTEAFF.

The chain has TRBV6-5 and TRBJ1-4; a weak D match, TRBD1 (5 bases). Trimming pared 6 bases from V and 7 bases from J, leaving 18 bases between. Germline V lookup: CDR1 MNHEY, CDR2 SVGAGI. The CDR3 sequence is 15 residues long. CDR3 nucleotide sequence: TGTGCCAGCAGGGGCCGGGGGACGGCCGGTGAAAAACTGTTTTTT. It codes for CASRGRGTAGEKLFF.

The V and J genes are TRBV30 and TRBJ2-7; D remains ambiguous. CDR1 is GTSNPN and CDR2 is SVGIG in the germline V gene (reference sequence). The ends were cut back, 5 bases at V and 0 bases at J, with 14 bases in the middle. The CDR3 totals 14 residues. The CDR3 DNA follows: TGTGCCTGGGCACCCTTCACGCTCTCCTACGAGCAGTACTTC. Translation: CAWAPFTLSYEQYF.

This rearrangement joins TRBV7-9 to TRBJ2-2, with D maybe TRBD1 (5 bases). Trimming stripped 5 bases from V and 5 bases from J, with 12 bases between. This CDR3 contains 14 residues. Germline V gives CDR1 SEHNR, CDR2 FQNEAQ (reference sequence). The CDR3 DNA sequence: TGTGCCAGCAGCGGGATCAAGGGGACCGGGGAGCTGTTTTTT. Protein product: CASSGIKGTGELFF.

CDR3 bases: TGTGCCAGCAGCCCTGAACAGGGGTCCTACGAGCAGTACTTC. It is translated as CASSPEQGSYEQYF. V usage is TRBV5-5 and J usage is TRBJ2-7; 7 nucleotides align to TRBD1. This CDR3 comprises 14 residues. The germline V gene has CDR1 SGHKS and CDR2 YYEKEE (reference sequence). Trimming cost V 4 bases and J 1 base; bases outside gene matches: 5.

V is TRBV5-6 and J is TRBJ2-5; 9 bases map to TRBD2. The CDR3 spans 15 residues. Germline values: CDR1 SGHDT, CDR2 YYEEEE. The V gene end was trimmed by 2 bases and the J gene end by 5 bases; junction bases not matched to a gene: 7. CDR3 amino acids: CASSFGGGAGETQYF. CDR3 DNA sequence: TGTGCCAGCAGCTTCGGCGGGGGGGCCGGCGAGACCCAGTACTTC. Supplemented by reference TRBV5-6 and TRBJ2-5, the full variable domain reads DAGVTQSPTHLIKTRGQQVTLRCSPKSGHDTVSWYQQALGQGPQFIFQYYEEEERQRGNFPDRFSGHQFPNYSSELNVNALLLGDSALYLCASSFGGGAGETQYFGPGTRLLVL.

The CDR3 region has the DNA TGCGCCAGCAGCCAGGTACAGGGATACCCCACAGATACGCAGTATTTT. Its protein product is CASSQVQGYPTDTQYF. The rearrangement links TRBV4-1 to TRBJ2-3; perhaps TRBD1 as D (6 bases). The CDR3 is made up of 16 amino acids. V lost 3 bases to trimming and J lost 2 bases, with 15 bases between them. Germline values: CDR1 MGHRA, CDR2 YSYEKL.

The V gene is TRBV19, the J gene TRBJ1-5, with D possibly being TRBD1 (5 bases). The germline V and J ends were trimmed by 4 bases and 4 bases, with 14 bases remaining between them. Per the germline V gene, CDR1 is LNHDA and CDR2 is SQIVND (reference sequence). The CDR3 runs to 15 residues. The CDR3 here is CASSNRGGPNQPQHF. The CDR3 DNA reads TGTGCCAGTAGTAATAGGGGAGGCCCAAATCAGCCCCAGCATTTT. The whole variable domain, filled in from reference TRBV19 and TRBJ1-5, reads DGGITQSPKYLFRKEGQNVTLSCEQNLNHDAMYWYRQDPGQGLRLIYYSQIVNDFQKGDIAEGYSVSREKKESFPLTVTSAQKNPTAFYLCASSNRGGPNQPQHFGDGTRLSIL.

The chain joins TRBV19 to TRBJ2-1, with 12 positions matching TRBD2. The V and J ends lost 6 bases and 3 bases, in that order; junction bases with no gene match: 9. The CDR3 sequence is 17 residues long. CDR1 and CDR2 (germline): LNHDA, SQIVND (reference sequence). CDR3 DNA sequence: TGTGCCAGTAGCCTTCCGGGACTAGCGGGCTTCTACAATGAGCAGTTCTTC. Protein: CASSLPGLAGFYNEQFF.

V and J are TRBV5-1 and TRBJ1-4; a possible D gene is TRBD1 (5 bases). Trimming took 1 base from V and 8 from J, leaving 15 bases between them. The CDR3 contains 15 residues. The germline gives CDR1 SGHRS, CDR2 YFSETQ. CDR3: CASSLTWGNGEKLFF. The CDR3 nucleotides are TGCGCCAGCAGCTTGACGTGGGGGAACGGGGAAAAACTGTTTTTT.

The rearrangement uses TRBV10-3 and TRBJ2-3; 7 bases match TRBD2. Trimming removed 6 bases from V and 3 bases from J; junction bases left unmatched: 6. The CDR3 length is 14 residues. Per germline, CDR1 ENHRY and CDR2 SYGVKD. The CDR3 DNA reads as TGTGCCATCAGGAGGAGCGGGGAAACAGATACGCAGTATTTT. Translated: CAIRRSGETDTQYF.

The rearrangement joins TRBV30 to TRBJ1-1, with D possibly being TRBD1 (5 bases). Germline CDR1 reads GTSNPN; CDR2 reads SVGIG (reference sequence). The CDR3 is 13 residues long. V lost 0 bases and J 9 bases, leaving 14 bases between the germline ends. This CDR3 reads CAWSVGVTVKAFF. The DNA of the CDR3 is TGTGCCTGGAGTGTAGGGGTTACGGTGAAAGCTTTCTTT.

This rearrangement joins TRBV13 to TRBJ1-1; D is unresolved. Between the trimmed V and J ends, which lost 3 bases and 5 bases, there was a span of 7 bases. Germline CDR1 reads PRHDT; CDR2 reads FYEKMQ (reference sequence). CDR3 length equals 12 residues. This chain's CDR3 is CASSLDGTEAFF. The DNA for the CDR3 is TGTGCCAGCAGCTTGGACGGGACTGAAGCTTTCTTT.

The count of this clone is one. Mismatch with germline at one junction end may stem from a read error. This CDR3 reads CASSPGFPAMKTEAFF. CDR3 bases: TGTGCCAGCAGCCCAGGTTTTCCCGCGATGAAGACTGAAGCTTTCTTT. The rearrangement uses TRBV28 and TRBJ1-1, with unresolved D. This CDR3 is 16 amino acids long. Germline-derived CDR1 and CDR2 are MDHEN and SYDVKM.

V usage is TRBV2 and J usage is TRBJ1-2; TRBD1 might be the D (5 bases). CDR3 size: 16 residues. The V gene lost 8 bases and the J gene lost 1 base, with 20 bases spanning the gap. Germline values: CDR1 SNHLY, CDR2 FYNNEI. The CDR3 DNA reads TGTGCCAGCTTCGGTCCCCCGGGACTTTTTAACTATGGCTACACCTTC. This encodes CASFGPPGLFNYGYTF.

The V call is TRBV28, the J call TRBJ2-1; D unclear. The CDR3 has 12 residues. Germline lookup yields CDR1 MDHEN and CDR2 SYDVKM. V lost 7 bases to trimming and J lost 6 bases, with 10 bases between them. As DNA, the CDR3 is TGTGCCAGCACCCAAAGCCCCAATGAGCAGTTCTTC. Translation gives CASTQSPNEQFF.

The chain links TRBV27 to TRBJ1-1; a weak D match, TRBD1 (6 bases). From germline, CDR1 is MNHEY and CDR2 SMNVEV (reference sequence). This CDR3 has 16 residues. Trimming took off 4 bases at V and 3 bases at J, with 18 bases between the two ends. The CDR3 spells CASSSGGDIRDTEAFF. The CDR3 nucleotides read TGTGCCAGCAGTTCCGGAGGGGACATCAGGGACACTGAAGCTTTCTTT.

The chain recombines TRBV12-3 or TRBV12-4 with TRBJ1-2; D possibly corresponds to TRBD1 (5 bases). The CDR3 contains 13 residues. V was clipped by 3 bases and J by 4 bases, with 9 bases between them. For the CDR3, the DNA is TGTGCCAGCAGTTTTGGCAGGGCCTATGGCTACACCTTC. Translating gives CASSFGRAYGYTF.

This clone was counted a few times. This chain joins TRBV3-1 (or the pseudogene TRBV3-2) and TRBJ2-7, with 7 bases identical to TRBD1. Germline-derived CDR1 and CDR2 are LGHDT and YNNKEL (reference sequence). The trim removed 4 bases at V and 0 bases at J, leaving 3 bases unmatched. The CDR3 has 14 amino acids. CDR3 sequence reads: CASSPWDSSYEQYF. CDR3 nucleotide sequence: TGTGCCAGCAGCCCTTGGGACAGCTCCTACGAGCAGTACTTC.

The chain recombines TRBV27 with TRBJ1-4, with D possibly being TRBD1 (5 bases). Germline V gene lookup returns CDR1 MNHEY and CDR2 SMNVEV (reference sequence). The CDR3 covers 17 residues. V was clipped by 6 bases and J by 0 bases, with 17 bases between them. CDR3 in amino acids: CASRGKGVPTTNEKLFF. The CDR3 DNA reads TGTGCCAGCAGGGGAAAAGGGGTCCCCACAACTAATGAAAAACTGTTTTTT.

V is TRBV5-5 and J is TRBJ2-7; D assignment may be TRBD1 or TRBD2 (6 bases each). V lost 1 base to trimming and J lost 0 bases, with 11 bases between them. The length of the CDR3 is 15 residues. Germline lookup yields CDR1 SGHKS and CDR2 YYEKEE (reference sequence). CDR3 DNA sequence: TGTGCCAGCAGCTTGCGGGGGACACTCTCCTACGAGCAGTACTTC. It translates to CASSLRGTLSYEQYF.

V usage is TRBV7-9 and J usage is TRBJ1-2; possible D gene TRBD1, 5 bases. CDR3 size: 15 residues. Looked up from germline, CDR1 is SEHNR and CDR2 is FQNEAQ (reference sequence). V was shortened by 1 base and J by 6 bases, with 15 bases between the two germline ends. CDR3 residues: CASSLEGRGNNGYTF. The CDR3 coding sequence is TGTGCCAGCAGCTTAGAGGGTAGGGGTAATAATGGCTACACCTTC.

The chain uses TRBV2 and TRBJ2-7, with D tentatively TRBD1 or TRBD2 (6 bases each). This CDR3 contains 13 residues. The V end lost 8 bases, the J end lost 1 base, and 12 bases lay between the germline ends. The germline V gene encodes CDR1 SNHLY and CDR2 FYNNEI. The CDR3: CASFWGASYEQYF. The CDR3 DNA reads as TGTGCCAGCTTTTGGGGGGCATCCTACGAGCAGTACTTC.

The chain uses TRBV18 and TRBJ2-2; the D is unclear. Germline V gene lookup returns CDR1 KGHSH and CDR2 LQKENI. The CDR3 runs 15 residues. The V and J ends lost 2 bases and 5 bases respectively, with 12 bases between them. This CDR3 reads CASSPEIRPTGELFF. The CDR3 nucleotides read TGTGCCAGCTCACCAGAAATACGACCGACCGGGGAGCTGTTTTTT.